This T cell receptor beta chain was retrieved from a study of EBV T-cell therapy then PD-1 blockade in nasopharyngeal carcinoma. Trimming shortened V by 2 bases and J by 4 bases, and 11 bases separated the two germline ends. The CDR3 spans 14 residues. The germline V gene encodes CDR1 MNHNY and CDR2 SVGAGI (reference sequence). On this clone itself: The antigen is unknown.

TCRdb keeps only in-frame clones here, not all; method: immunoSEQ multiplex PCR. Altogether about 14,000 clones are present, less than 90% being singletons, with the ten largest covering about 33%. Treatment meaning: AdE1-LMPpoly-expanded autologous EBV-specific T-cell therapy followed by anti-PD-1 nivolumab. The TCR sequence derives from a man in his forties or fifties with nasopharyngeal carcinoma. The sequencing used CD8+ T cells from blood, collected around day 99 from a patient whose treatment included autologous EBV-specific T cells and nivolumab. The rearrangement links TRBV6-6 to TRBJ1-1; D gene ambiguous. Written as DNA, the CDR3 is TGTGCCAGCAGTTACGGAAGGCCGGGCACTGAAGCTTTCTTT. It yields the protein CASSYGRPGTEAFF.